These 18 T cell receptor beta chains came from one sample sequenced in a study of T cell responses to AZD1222 COVID-19 vaccine. Sequenced by immunoSEQ multiplex PCR; TCRdb stores in-frame clones only, minus some. Here the sample spans 130,000 to 150,000 clones, around 91% being singletons. Specimen: peripheral blood, collected on day 0 of AZD1222 vaccination. Receptors were obtained from an adult in good health.

The chain recombines TRBV5-6 with TRBJ1-2, with a tentative D call TRBD1 (5 bases). The germline V gene encodes CDR1 SGHDT and CDR2 YYEEEE. Between the trimmed V and J ends, which lost 4 bases and 7 bases, there was a span of 14 bases. CDR3 length equals 13 residues. CDR3: CASSEGLSGGYTF. CDR3 DNA sequence: TGTGCCAGCAGCGAGGGACTGAGCGGTGGCTACACCTTC.

This rearrangement joins TRBV20-1 to TRBJ2-3; D call uncertain. This CDR3 has 10 amino acids. Trimming cost V 5 bases and J 5 bases, with 5 bases left between them. CDR1 DFQATT and CDR2 SNEGSKA come from the germline V gene (reference sequence). The CDR3 protein is CSAWRDTQYF. The CDR3 DNA reads TGCAGTGCTTGGAGAGATACGCAGTATTTT.

This clone is a singleton in its sample. The rearrangement links TRBV15 to TRBJ2-1, with TRBD2 matching 9 bases. Germline V gene sequence: CDR1 LNHNV, CDR2 YYDKDF (reference sequence). The V segment lost 3 bases and the J segment 5 bases; nucleotides outside the gene matches: 11. This CDR3 has 17 residues. In DNA form, the CDR3 reads TGTGCCACCAGCAGTCCGTTTAGCGGGAGATTCCACAATGAGCAGTTCTTC. Translation gives CATSSPFSGRFHNEQFF.

V is TRBV14 and J is TRBJ2-5; a possible D gene is TRBD1 (6 bases). The CDR3 spans 16 residues. The germline CDR1 and CDR2 sequences are SGHDN and FVKESK. V was shortened by 1 base and J by 5 bases, with 17 bases between the two germline ends. CDR3: CASSQGWTARLETQYF. In DNA form, the CDR3 reads TGTGCCAGCAGCCAAGGATGGACAGCCAGGTTGGAGACCCAGTACTTC.

The chain combines TRBV19 with TRBJ2-7; D is possibly TRBD1 (6 bases). V lost 7 bases to trimming and J lost 1 base, with 14 bases between them. CDR3 length: 14 amino acids. Germline V gives CDR1 LNHDA, CDR2 SQIVND (reference sequence). CDR3 DNA sequence: TGTGCCAGTACCTACAGGGTATGGTCCTACGAGCAGTACTTC. Translated, it gives CASTYRVWSYEQYF. Using reference TRBV19 and TRBJ2-7 for the parts outside the CDR3, the full variable domain is DGGITQSPKYLFRKEGQNVTLSCEQNLNHDAMYWYRQDPGQGLRLIYYSQIVNDFQKGDIAEGYSVSREKKESFPLTVTSAQKNPTAFYLCASTYRVWSYEQYFGPGTRLTVT.

This clone occurred once. The rearrangement joins TRBV27 to TRBJ1-6; D not resolved. This CDR3 comprises 15 residues. The V and J ends lost 6 bases and 6 bases respectively, with 15 bases between them. The germline V gene encodes CDR1 MNHEY and CDR2 SMNVEV (reference sequence). The CDR3: CASSDPGFLNSPLHF. Here the CDR3 DNA reads TGTGCCAGCAGCGACCCAGGATTCCTTAATTCACCCCTCCACTTT.

The chain recombines TRBV29-1 with TRBJ2-3, with D perhaps TRBD1 (6 bases). Germline V gene sequence: CDR1 SQVTM, CDR2 ANQGSEA. The length of the CDR3 is 14 residues. V lost 6 bases and J lost 6, with 19 bases in between. CDR3 DNA sequence: TGCAGCGTCCCTCTTGGGGGCTCGGGGGATACGCAGTATTTT. This codes for CSVPLGGSGDTQYF.

The V call is TRBV28, the J call TRBJ1-3, with 8 bases lining up with TRBD1. The CDR3 is 15 amino acids. Germline loops: CDR1 MDHEN, CDR2 SYDVKM. With V trimmed by 3 bases and J by 7 bases, 8 bases remained unmatched. DNA of the CDR3: TGTGCCAGCAGTTTTACCACAGGGGGTAGGAACACCATATATTTT. Residues: CASSFTTGGRNTIYF.

The rearrangement links TRBV9 to TRBJ2-1; maybe TRBD1 (6 bases). V lost 4 bases, J lost 12 bases, and 23 bases lay in between. The CDR3 covers 15 residues. In germline, CDR1 is SGDLS, CDR2 YYNGEE. The CDR3 protein is CASSPEQGSVRLQFF. CDR3 nucleotide sequence: TGTGCCAGCAGCCCGGAACAGGGTAGCGTCAGGTTGCAGTTCTTC.

The chain employs TRBV19 and TRBJ1-5, with 7 bases matching TRBD1. Looked up from germline, CDR1 is LNHDA and CDR2 is SQIVND (reference sequence). V lost 5 bases, J lost 11 bases, and 15 bases stayed unmatched. The length of the CDR3 is 15 residues. The CDR3 here is CASSGTGAGVISQHF. In DNA form, the CDR3 reads TGTGCCAGTAGTGGAACAGGGGCAGGGGTTATTTCCCAGCATTTT.

J is TRBJ1-6 and V is TRBV5-1, with 9 bases fitting TRBD1. Germline lookup yields CDR1 SGHRS and CDR2 YFSETQ. This CDR3 comprises 15 residues. J was trimmed by 5 bases and V by 3 bases; bases with no gene match: 3. The CDR3 spells CASSSGQGNNSPLHF. The CDR3 DNA is TGCGCCAGCAGCTCAGGACAGGGGAATAATTCACCCCTCCACTTT.

The V call is TRBV28, the J call TRBJ2-5; 10 bases agree with TRBD2. Per germline, CDR1 MDHEN and CDR2 SYDVKM. The CDR3 is 16 residues long. V was clipped by 8 bases and J by 3 bases; unmatched bases: 12. Here the CDR3 DNA reads TGTGCCAGCGTTACCCGGTCTAGCGGGGGAAAAGAGACCCAGTACTTC. Encoded protein: CASVTRSSGGKETQYF.

The chain carries TRBV4-3 and TRBJ2-7; D is undetermined. With 4 bases removed from V and 3 bases from J, the gap between germline ends came to 13 bases. In germline, CDR1 is LGHNA, CDR2 YSLEER. This CDR3 contains 14 residues. CDR3 nucleotides: TGCGCCAGCAGCCGGATCCGGGCCGGCTACGAGCAGTACTTC. Amino acid sequence: CASSRIRAGYEQYF.

The CDR3 sequence: CASSHGVVSTGELFF. The CDR3 bases are TGTGCCAGCAGCCACGGGGTAGTGAGCACCGGGGAGCTGTTTTTT. The gene calls are TRBV3-1 (or the pseudogene TRBV3-2) and TRBJ2-2; TRBD2 is a possible D gene (5 bases). Trimming cost V 3 bases and J 4 bases, with 12 bases left between them. Germline V gene lookup returns CDR1 LGHDT and CDR2 YNNKEL (reference sequence). The CDR3 spans 15 residues.

This clone was detected ten times or more. The chain has TRBV6-5 and TRBJ1-5; tentative D call: TRBD1 (6 bases). The germline V and J ends were trimmed by 0 bases and 4 bases, with 7 bases remaining between them. Germline V gives CDR1 MNHEY, CDR2 SVGAGI. CDR3 length: 14 amino acids. Here the CDR3 DNA reads TGTGCCAGCAGTTACTCGGGGGCAAATCAGCCCCAGCATTTT. Its translation is CASSYSGANQPQHF.

This chain uses TRBV28 with TRBJ2-7; 8 bases match TRBD2. Germline values: CDR1 MDHEN, CDR2 SYDVKM. This CDR3 contains 16 residues. V lost 5 bases to trimming and J lost 1 base; unmatched junction nucleotides: 10. CDR3 sequence (DNA): TGTGCCAGCAGTAACGGGAGGGGATTCCGTTCCTACGAGCAGTACTTC. Its protein is CASSNGRGFRSYEQYF.

The chain has TRBV14 and TRBJ2-7; the D gene is possibly TRBD1 (6 bases). The CDR3 length is 12 residues. V was trimmed by 4 bases and J by 2 bases, leaving 6 bases between them. The germline gives CDR1 SGHDN, CDR2 FVKESK. The CDR3 nucleotides read TGTGCCAGCAGCCGGACAGCCTACGAGCAGTACTTC. The encoded protein is CASSRTAYEQYF.

CDR3 coding DNA: TGTGCCAGCAGCCTCAGGACAGGGGCGGTCACTGAAGCTTTCTTT. Translation gives CASSLRTGAVTEAFF. The rearrangement joins TRBV7-9 to TRBJ1-1, with 9 nucleotides matching TRBD1. The germline V gene encodes CDR1 SEHNR and CDR2 FQNEAQ (reference sequence). The CDR3 contains 15 residues. J lost 4 bases, V lost 5 bases, and 8 bases had no gene match.